Listed below are T cell receptor beta chains from one sample, sequenced in a study of shared T cell receptors in the human thymus. Profiling relied on immunoSEQ multiplex PCR, and the TCRdb table lists in-frame clones only, not all of them. Found here are about 500,000 clones, about 84% of them singletons; the top ten hold about 0.014%. This sample also belongs to another study, concerning human thymus T cells.

Sequencing used thymocytes. These receptors came from a boy in the first two years of life with a congenital heart defect. CDR3s include the opening cysteine and the closing phenylalanine or tryptophan. D genes are given only for firm matches. A row's size may be missing; if present it is once, few, many or a size class.

few,.,TRBV7-9,TRBJ2-7,CASSLNRAPPYEQYF,TGTGCCAGCAGCTTAAACAGGGCACCTCCCTACGAGCAGTACTTC
once,TRBD2,TRBV29-1,TRBJ2-1,CSVEGMASGSGHEQFF,TGCAGCGTTGAGGGTATGGCTAGCGGGAGTGGCCATGAGCAGTTCTTC
.,.,TRBV9,TRBJ2-7,CASSDPTGEQYF,TGTGCCAGCAGCGATCCGACAGGCGAGCAGTACTTC
.,TRBD2,TRBV7-9,TRBJ2-1,CASSRPIARENEQFF,TGTGCCAGCAGCCGCCCGATAGCGCGGGAGAATGAGCAGTTCTTC
few,TRBD2,TRBV2,TRBJ2-1,CARETSGRDNEQFF,TGTGCCAGGGAGACTAGCGGGAGGGACAATGAGCAGTTCTTC
few,TRBD1,TRBV18,TRBJ2-7,CASSATGQHNSYEQYF,TGTGCCAGCTCGGCTACGGGACAGCATAACTCCTACGAGCAGTACTTC
.,.,TRBV9,TRBJ2-4,CASSEPGHKNIQYF,TGTGCCAGCAGCGAGCCGGGACATAAAAACATTCAGTACTTC
.,.,TRBV19,TRBJ2-6,CASSVEKSGANVLTF,TGTGCCAGTAGCGTCGAGAAATCTGGGGCCAACGTCCTGACTTTC
once,TRBD2,TRBV10-3,TRBJ2-1,CAPRRSGINNEQFF,TGTGCCCCCCGGAGGAGCGGGATAAACAATGAGCAGTTCTTC
.,TRBD1,TRBV11-2,TRBJ1-2,CASSLHRRGPWGYTF,TGTGCCAGCAGCTTACACCGAAGGGGGCCATGGGGCTACACCTTC
.,.,TRBV7-9,TRBJ2-1,CASSLVGGPNEQFF,TGTGCCAGCAGCTTAGTCGGGGGTCCCAATGAGCAGTTCTTC
.,.,TRBV28,TRBJ2-3,CASSSRLGTVAGRTDTQYF,TGTGCCAGCAGTTCCCGTCTCGGGACAGTGGCCGGGAGAACAGATACGCAGTATTTT
.,.,TRBV12-1,TRBJ1-2,CASSPPRREVFYGYTF,TGTGCCAGCAGCCCGCCGCGGAGGGAAGTGTTTTATGGCTACACCTTC
.,.,TRBV2,TRBJ2-5,CASSESTPTGETQYF,TGTGCCAGCAGTGAGTCGACGCCGACTGGGGAGACCCAGTACTTC
.,TRBD1,TRBV4-3,TRBJ1-1,CASSRHRDRERSLLRGTEAFF,TGCGCCAGCAGCCGTCACCGGGACAGGGAACGCTCCCTTTTGCGAGGCACTGAAGCTTTCTTT
.,.,TRBV6-5,TRBJ1-2,CASSEALGGGYTF,TGTGCCAGCAGTGAAGCGCTGGGGGGTGGCTACACCTTC
.,TRBD1,TRBV7-2,TRBJ2-7,CASSLDRGYEQYF,TGTGCCAGCAGCTTGGACAGGGGCTACGAGCAGTACTTC
once,TRBD1,TRBV7-6,TRBJ2-7,CASSRQGADEQYF,TGTGCCAGCAGCAGACAGGGGGCAGACGAGCAGTACTTC
few,.,TRBV6-5,TRBJ1-2,CASSRRREANYGYTF,TGTGCCAGCAGTCGGCGCAGGGAGGCTAACTATGGCTACACCTTC
.,TRBD2,TRBV29-1,TRBJ2-7,CSVESSGLYEQYF,TGCAGCGTTGAGTCTAGCGGGCTCTACGAGCAGTACTTC
.,.,TRBV9,TRBJ2-2,CASSVGIAAGELFF,TGTGCCAGCAGCGTAGGAATAGCAGCCGGGGAGCTGTTTTTT
.,TRBD2,TRBV27,TRBJ2-3,CASSLEVVPLTSGISTDTQYF,TGTGCCAGCAGTTTAGAGGTGGTTCCACTAACTAGCGGGATTAGCACAGATACGCAGTATTTT
.,.,TRBV18,TRBJ1-3,CASSPRYPAGNTIYF,TGTGCCAGCTCACCACGGTATCCAGCTGGAAACACCATATATTTT
.,.,TRBV13,TRBJ2-7,CASSLGLKLGPSYEQYF,TGTGCCAGCAGCTTAGGCCTAAAACTAGGGCCTTCCTACGAGCAGTACTTC
.,.,TRBV10-2,TRBJ2-7,CASRGKGYEQYF,TGCGCCAGCAGGGGCAAAGGCTACGAGCAGTACTTC
few,.,TRBV4-3,TRBJ2-3,CASSQASLAGPTDTQYF,TGCGCCAGCAGCCAAGCGTCTCTAGCTGGTCCCACAGATACGCAGTATTTT
.,TRBD1,TRBV29-1,TRBJ2-7,CSVDPGQGDEQYF,TGCAGCGTTGATCCGGGACAGGGGGACGAGCAGTACTTC
.,TRBD1,TRBV5-1,TRBJ2-3,CASSLVPGTGGTDTQYF,TGCGCCAGCAGCTTGGTTCCCGGGACAGGGGGCACAGATACGCAGTATTTT
few,.,TRBV14,TRBJ2-7,CATSGSRSYEQYF,TGTGCCACCAGCGGGTCTAGATCCTACGAGCAGTACTTC
few,.,TRBV7-9,TRBJ2-1,CASSRLVHEQFF,TGTGCCAGCAGCCGACTAGTCCATGAGCAGTTCTTC
few,TRBD2,TRBV7-6,TRBJ2-5,CASSRGLAGIQETQYF,TGTGCCAGCAGCCGAGGACTAGCGGGGATCCAAGAGACCCAGTACTTC
.,TRBD2,TRBV5-1,TRBJ2-2,CASSLAGTTNTGELFF,TGCGCCAGCAGCTTGGCCGGGACTACGAACACCGGGGAGCTGTTTTTT
.,.,TRBV27,TRBJ2-7,CASSRLGQSIYEQYF,TGTGCCAGCAGCCGACTGGGGCAGTCAATCTACGAGCAGTACTTC
.,TRBD1,TRBV18,TRBJ2-2,CASSLTGGNTGELFF,TGTGCCAGCTCACTCACAGGGGGGAACACCGGGGAGCTGTTTTTT
.,.,TRBV5-6,TRBJ2-7,CASSLLTRCYEQYF,TGTGCCAGCAGCTTGTTAACGCGGTGCTACGAGCAGTACTTC
few,.,TRBV7-9,TRBJ1-1,CASSLGREGHMNTEAFF,TGTGCCAGCAGCCTAGGCAGGGAAGGGCATATGAACACTGAAGCTTTCTTT
.,.,TRBV7-9,TRBJ1-1,CASSRPRGREAFF,TGTGCCAGCAGCCGACCCAGGGGCCGAGAAGCTTTCTTT
.,TRBD2,TRBV7-8,TRBJ2-1,CASSKGHPGTSEKQFF,TGTGCCAGCAGCAAGGGACATCCAGGGACTAGTGAAAAGCAGTTCTTC
.,.,TRBV28,TRBJ2-7,CASSAVGAVSYEQYF,TGTGCCAGCAGTGCCGTGGGGGCGGTCTCCTACGAGCAGTACTTC
.,.,TRBV10-3,TRBJ1-5,CAISERDSLNSNQPQHF,TGTGCCATCAGTGAACGAGACAGCCTAAATAGCAATCAGCCCCAGCATTTT
.,TRBD1,TRBV6-5,TRBJ1-2,CASSYRDRDYGYTF,TGTGCCAGCAGTTACCGTGACAGGGACTATGGCTACACCTTC
.,TRBD2,TRBV4-1,TRBJ2-3,CASSQELAGTDTQYF,TGCGCCAGCAGCCAGGAACTAGCGGGCACAGATACGCAGTATTTT